The 23 T cell receptor beta chains given below trace back to one sample, sequenced in a study of post-analysis software for immune sequencing data. Antigen specificity for these receptors is unknown. Study-level results: In patients, about five TRBV segments were more frequent than in controls, with TRBV5-6, TRBV5-1 and TRBV20-1 among them.

The TCR beta cDNA libraries contained unique molecular identifiers. TCRdb recomputed calls from the PCR reads with MiXCR, one row per CDR3 protein. The repertoire holds around 500,000 distinct CDR3 sequences, with less than 40% as singletons. The sequencing sample was made of blood. These TCRs come from a girl between 2 and 17 years old with multiple sclerosis.

The V and J genes are TRBV30 and TRBJ1-2; the match to TRBD1 covers 7 bases. The CDR3 is 13 residues long. After removal of 4 bases from V and 8 bases from J, the junction contained 10 bases not matched to a gene. CDR1 is GTSNPN and CDR2 is SVGIG in the germline V gene (reference sequence). The CDR3 nucleotides read TGTGCCTGGACGACAGGGACCCGCCTAGGCTACACCTTC. Translation: CAWTTGTRLGYTF.

A few counts support this clonotype. The chain is built from TRBV12-3 or TRBV12-4 and TRBJ2-3; 7 bases agree with TRBD1. The CDR3 consists of 18 residues. The J segment lost 2 bases and the V segment lost 6 bases, leaving 17 bases of the junction unmatched. The CDR3 nucleotides are TGTGCCAGCAGCCGGACAGGCCCCGGTGGGACCGACACAGATACGCAGTATTTT. This codes for CASSRTGPGGTDTDTQYF.

This clonotype was recorded many times. The chain couples TRBV20-1 to TRBJ2-1, with 8 nucleotides matching TRBD2. After removal of 1 base from V and 12 bases from J, the junction contained 14 bases not matched to a gene. From germline, CDR1 is DFQATT and CDR2 SNEGSKA (reference sequence). This CDR3 is built from 15 residues. This chain's CDR3 is CSARGVAGSPGVQFF. The CDR3 DNA reads as TGCAGTGCTAGAGGGGTAGCGGGGTCTCCCGGGGTGCAGTTCTTC.

Of note for this clonotype: This may stem from a read error, because a much larger clone lies one nucleotide away. J is TRBJ2-7 and V is TRBV6-6; D perhaps matches TRBD2 (5 bases). Germline assignment: CDR1 MNHNY and CDR2 SVGAGI (reference sequence). The germline V and J ends were trimmed by 5 bases and 3 bases, with 8 bases remaining between them. The CDR3 length is 12 residues. CDR3 protein: CASSHGGYEQYF. The CDR3 bases are TGTGCCAGCAGTCACGGAGGCTACGAGCAGTACTTC.

This clonotype turned up a few times. The genes are TRBV20-1 and TRBJ2-1; D is tentatively TRBD1 or TRBD2 (6 bases each). CDR3 length equals 16 residues. Germline CDR1 reads DFQATT; CDR2 reads SNEGSKA (reference sequence). The germline V and J ends were trimmed by 3 bases and 8 bases, with 23 bases remaining between them. As DNA, the CDR3 is TGCAGTGCTAGTCACGTACGGGGGCGGGCACCCTATGAGCAGTTCTTC. The encoded protein is CSASHVRGRAPYEQFF.

This clonotype was detected a few times. The rearrangement joins TRBV5-1 to TRBJ2-3; D is uncertain. V was pared by 0 bases and J by 4 bases, with 9 bases between. CDR1 is SGHRS and CDR2 is YFSETQ in the germline V gene. The CDR3 is 14 amino acids. CDR3 bases: TGCGCCAGCAGCTTGGGAGCTAGTCCAGATACGCAGTATTTT. This sequence encodes CASSLGASPDTQYF.

The table lists this clonotype with a few counts. This chain links TRBV20-1 with TRBJ2-7, with TRBD1 matching over 9 bases. The CDR3 contains 13 residues. Germline V lookup: CDR1 DFQATT, CDR2 SNEGSKA (reference sequence). The V segment lost 2 bases and the J segment 7 bases; nucleotides outside the gene matches: 6. The CDR3 DNA reads as TGCAGTGCTAGATTACAGGGGGCATATGAGCAGTACTTC. It yields the protein CSARLQGAYEQYF.

The J gene is TRBJ2-5, the V gene TRBV7-9, with D perhaps matching TRBD2 (6 bases). This CDR3 is 17 amino acids long. Germline values: CDR1 SEHNR, CDR2 FQNEAQ (reference sequence). Trimming shortened V by 4 bases and J by 3 bases, and 21 bases separated the two germline ends. The CDR3 here is CASSSTLGGVHEETQYF. The CDR3 DNA follows: TGTGCCAGCAGCTCCACTCTGGGGGGAGTACATGAAGAGACCCAGTACTTC.

V gene TRBV27 combines with J gene TRBJ1-2; maybe TRBD1 (5 bases). The V gene's germline CDR1 is MNHEY and CDR2 SMNVEV (reference sequence). The CDR3 has 16 amino acids. Between the trimmed V and J ends, which lost 6 bases and 4 bases, there was a span of 21 bases. DNA for the CDR3: TGTGCCAGCAGCGATTCCACGGGACCCCAAATCTATGGCTACACCTTC. Its translation: CASSDSTGPQIYGYTF.

V gene TRBV20-1 combines with J gene TRBJ2-6, with 7 nucleotides matching TRBD1. The germline V gene encodes CDR1 DFQATT and CDR2 SNEGSKA (reference sequence). J gave up 4 bases and V 3 bases, and 6 bases lay outside the gene matches. This CDR3 contains 15 residues. CDR3 sequence reads: CSARSDRAGANVLTF. The DNA of the CDR3 is TGCAGTGCTAGGTCAGACAGGGCCGGGGCCAACGTCCTGACTTTC.

This clonotype was seen a handful of times. V and J are TRBV20-1 and TRBJ2-1; D is ambiguous. From germline, CDR1 is DFQATT and CDR2 SNEGSKA (reference sequence). The V and J ends lost 3 bases and 7 bases respectively, with 13 bases between them. The CDR3 has 13 amino acids. CDR3 protein: CSASRLPQNEQFF. The CDR3 nucleotides are TGCAGTGCTAGTCGGCTACCTCAAAATGAGCAGTTCTTC.

Turning to this clonotype: This clone may be a read error of a much larger clone one base away. V gene TRBV29-1 combines with J gene TRBJ2-1; D not certain. Germline V gene lookup returns CDR1 SQVTM and CDR2 ANQGSEA. V dropped 7 bases and J dropped 13 bases, with 14 bases sitting between them. CDR3 length equals 10 residues. The CDR3 nucleotides are TGCAGCGCCGAAGAAGAGACCCAGTTCTTC. This translates into CSAEEETQFF.

This clonotype has only a few counts. The chain combines TRBV2 with TRBJ1-1, with 8 bases lining up with TRBD1. Germline V gene data show CDR1 as SNHLY and CDR2 as FYNNEI. The CDR3 is made up of 14 amino acids. V shed 4 bases and J 0 bases; nucleotides not matched to a gene: 1. CDR3 residues: CASSATGVNTEAFF. CDR3 nucleotide sequence: TGTGCCAGCAGTGCGACAGGGGTGAACACTGAAGCTTTCTTT.

J is TRBJ1-5 and V is TRBV24-1; D is unresolved. Trimming took off 3 bases at V and 0 bases at J, with 11 bases between the two ends. The germline V gene has CDR1 KGHDR and CDR2 SFDVKD. The CDR3 covers 16 residues. The CDR3 DNA reads TGTGCCACCAGTGATCCCGAATTGGATAGCAATCAGCCCCAGCATTTT. As protein: CATSDPELDSNQPQHF.

This clonotype was counted at least ten times. The gene calls are TRBV7-7 and TRBJ2-3, with TRBD2 as a possible D gene (6 bases). The V end lost 5 bases, the J end lost 3 bases, and 9 bases lay between the germline ends. Germline V lookup: CDR1 SSHAT, CDR2 FNYEAQ (reference sequence). The CDR3 is 13 residues long. This CDR3 reads CASSDRETDTQYF. In DNA form, the CDR3 reads TGTGCCAGCAGCGATCGGGAGACAGATACGCAGTATTTT.

This clonotype appeared a single time. CDR3 nucleotide sequence: TGCGCCAGCACAGCAGGACAGGGGAACAATGAGCAGTTCTTC. Amino acids: CASTAGQGNNEQFF. This sequence joins TRBV5-1 and TRBJ2-1, with TRBD1 matching over 9 bases. The CDR3 is 14 residues long. Germline trimming cut 6 bases from V and 5 bases from J; bases unmatched to any gene: 6. Germline V gene data show CDR1 as SGHRS and CDR2 as YFSETQ. Drawing the rest from reference TRBV5-1 and TRBJ2-1, the complete variable domain is KAGVTQTPRYLIKTRGQQVTLSCSPISGHRSVSWYQQTPGQGLQFLFEYFSETQRNKGNFPGRFSGRQFSNSRSEMNVSTLELGDSALYLCASTAGQGNNEQFFGPGTRLTVL.

The chain couples TRBV5-1 to TRBJ2-2; D is tentatively TRBD1 or TRBD2 (6 bases each). Per the germline V gene, CDR1 is SGHRS and CDR2 is YFSETQ. CDR3 length: 15 amino acids. The V end lost 2 bases, the J end lost 6 bases, and 14 bases lay between the germline ends. This chain's CDR3 is CASSFGRGGAGELFF. In nucleotides, the CDR3 is TGCGCCAGCAGCTTTGGCAGGGGAGGCGCCGGGGAGCTGTTTTTT.

This clonotype appeared a few times. This chain uses TRBV10-2 with TRBJ2-3; D call uncertain. Germline V gene sequence: CDR1 WSHSY, CDR2 SAAADI. CDR3 length: 14 residues. Trimming removed 4 bases from V and 6 bases from J, with 14 bases in between. The CDR3 sequence is CASSVDLTGDTQYF. CDR3 DNA sequence: TGCGCCAGCAGTGTAGACCTCACTGGGGATACGCAGTATTTT.

The genes are TRBV5-1 and TRBJ1-4, with D possibly matching TRBD1 (6 bases). Looked up from germline, CDR1 is SGHRS and CDR2 is YFSETQ. V was cut by 5 bases and J by 0 bases, with 11 bases left in between. This CDR3 spans 15 amino acids. The DNA for the CDR3 is TGCGCCAGCAGAAGGGGGGGTCCAACTAATGAAAAACTGTTTTTT. Translated: CASRRGGPTNEKLFF.

There are a few counts of this clonotype. This sequence joins TRBV20-1 and TRBJ1-5, with D hard to call. The V end was cut by 6 bases, the J end by 9 bases, with 18 bases between. CDR1 is DFQATT, CDR2 SNEGSKA, per germline (reference sequence). This CDR3 is built from 13 residues. This CDR3 is CSANADLNAPQHF. DNA for the CDR3: TGCAGTGCCAACGCGGACCTCAATGCGCCCCAGCATTTT.

CDR3 amino acids: CASSFHRDRSRDTQYF. The CDR3 nucleotides read TGTGCCAGCAGCTTTCACCGGGACCGCTCCCGAGATACGCAGTATTTT. V gene TRBV7-2 combines with J gene TRBJ2-3; the D call may be TRBD1 or TRBD2 (5 bases each). With 3 bases removed from V and 5 bases from J, the gap between germline ends came to 18 bases. The germline V gene encodes CDR1 SGHTA and CDR2 FQGNSA. The CDR3 has 16 amino acids.

The chain carries TRBV5-1 and TRBJ2-1; either TRBD1 or TRBD2 may supply D (5 bases each). In germline, CDR1 is SGHRS, CDR2 YFSETQ. The CDR3 has 14 amino acids. V lost 4 bases and J lost 1, with 9 bases in between. CDR3: CASSRDGSYNEQFF. In DNA, the CDR3 is TGCGCCAGCAGCCGGGACGGTTCCTACAATGAGCAGTTCTTC.

V and J are TRBV5-1 and TRBJ2-6; no definite D call. Germline assignment: CDR1 SGHRS and CDR2 YFSETQ. With 4 bases removed from V and 0 bases from J, the gap between germline ends came to 11 bases. The CDR3 consists of 16 residues. CDR3 DNA sequence: TGCGCCAGCAGCCCACAAAAGGGCTCTGGGGCCAACGTCCTGACTTTC. It codes for CASSPQKGSGANVLTF.